The rows below give T cell receptor beta chains drawn from one sample of a study of regulatory T cells in long-lasting Graves disease. TCRdb passed the multiplex PCR reads through MiXCR, listing each CDR3 protein once. The data show around 420,000 distinct CDR3 sequences, roughly 15% seen once. These same data were also listed under a study on T cells in Graves' hyperthyroidism and ophthalmopathy.

The sequencing here drew on peripheral blood mononuclear cells (PBMCs), taken at new diagnosis, from a patient treated with antithyroid drugs. Receptor source: a woman between 40 and 50 years old with Graves disease. Both conserved end residues are part of each CDR3. A D gene is named only where the DNA matches it firmly. For some rows the clone size is stated as once, few or many, or as a class when expanded; others skip it.

clone size: many; D gene: .; J gene: TRBJ1-1; V gene: TRBV29-1; CDR3 protein: CSVEYGFTEAFF
clone size: many; D gene: TRBD2; J gene: TRBJ2-5; V gene: TRBV18; CDR3 protein: CASSTLLAGVSETQYF
clone size: .; D gene: .; J gene: TRBJ1-2; V gene: TRBV6-2/TRBV6-3; CDR3 protein: CASRFKPDLYGYTF
clone size: .; D gene: .; J gene: TRBJ2-1; V gene: TRBV7-2; CDR3 protein: CASSSPLGGNNEQFF
clone size: many; D gene: .; J gene: TRBJ2-1; V gene: TRBV11-1; CDR3 protein: CASSLLAAHEQFF
clone size: many; D gene: TRBD2; J gene: TRBJ2-3; V gene: TRBV11-2; CDR3 protein: CASSNQRELTDTQYF
clone size: many; D gene: TRBD2; J gene: TRBJ2-5; V gene: TRBV2; CDR3 protein: CASRGLSQETQYF
clone size: many; D gene: .; J gene: TRBJ1-5; V gene: TRBV2; CDR3 protein: CASRREASNQPQHF
clone size: few; D gene: TRBD1; J gene: TRBJ1-4; V gene: TRBV19; CDR3 protein: CASMVQGAEEKLFF
clone size: few; D gene: .; J gene: TRBJ2-4; V gene: TRBV28; CDR3 protein: CASSLSAWGVLTGAKNIQYF
clone size: many; D gene: TRBD1; J gene: TRBJ1-3; V gene: TRBV6-5; CDR3 protein: CASSYSTGSWTISGNTIYF
clone size: .; D gene: .; J gene: TRBJ2-7; V gene: TRBV7-6; CDR3 protein: CASSTVTGSSSYEQYF
clone size: many; D gene: TRBD2; J gene: TRBJ2-1; V gene: TRBV24-1; CDR3 protein: CATRGAGGVNEQFF
clone size: .; D gene: .; J gene: TRBJ2-7; V gene: TRBV20-1; CDR3 protein: CSAGQTEVEQYF
clone size: .; D gene: .; J gene: TRBJ1-1; V gene: TRBV20-1; CDR3 protein: CSARGGLTEAFF
clone size: many; D gene: .; J gene: TRBJ2-3; V gene: TRBV3-1; CDR3 protein: CASSQDLAGSDTQYF
clone size: many; D gene: TRBD1; J gene: TRBJ2-2; V gene: TRBV29-1; CDR3 protein: CSAGQAWAGELFF
clone size: many; D gene: TRBD2; J gene: TRBJ2-5; V gene: TRBV6-5; CDR3 protein: CASSYFGLAVGETQYF
clone size: .; D gene: TRBD1; J gene: TRBJ2-7; V gene: TRBV20-1; CDR3 protein: CSAPGQAYEQYF
clone size: .; D gene: TRBD2; J gene: TRBJ2-1; V gene: TRBV7-9; CDR3 protein: CASSAGTSSRNEQFF
clone size: .; D gene: TRBD2; J gene: TRBJ2-3; V gene: TRBV13; CDR3 protein: CANSPGAAGGPSTDTQYF
clone size: many; D gene: .; J gene: TRBJ1-5; V gene: TRBV12-3/TRBV12-4; CDR3 protein: CASSLGAGQPQHF
clone size: many; D gene: .; J gene: TRBJ1-4; V gene: TRBV30; CDR3 protein: CAWSVLGVEKLFF
clone size: many; D gene: TRBD2; J gene: TRBJ2-5; V gene: TRBV2; CDR3 protein: CASMEGGGRSIETQYF
clone size: few; D gene: .; J gene: TRBJ2-7; V gene: TRBV7-9; CDR3 protein: CASAIPGGGQYF
clone size: many; D gene: TRBD1; J gene: TRBJ2-1; V gene: TRBV7-9; CDR3 protein: CASSPGQGPYNEQFF
clone size: many; D gene: TRBD1; J gene: TRBJ1-6; V gene: TRBV19; CDR3 protein: CASSRGGGAYSPLHF
clone size: many; D gene: .; J gene: TRBJ1-3; V gene: TRBV9; CDR3 protein: CASSALPDQGNTIYF
clone size: few; D gene: TRBD1; J gene: TRBJ1-5; V gene: TRBV19; CDR3 protein: CASSIRTGAGNQPQHF
clone size: .; D gene: .; J gene: TRBJ2-2; V gene: TRBV13; CDR3 protein: CASSLGSYTGGLFF
clone size: .; D gene: TRBD1; J gene: TRBJ1-2; V gene: TRBV19; CDR3 protein: CASRPGQGQYRDYGYTF
clone size: .; D gene: .; J gene: TRBJ2-7; V gene: TRBV7-9; CDR3 protein: CASSQEPGPPGEQYF
clone size: once; D gene: .; J gene: TRBJ1-2; V gene: TRBV2; CDR3 protein: CASSQDALGGAYGYTF
clone size: many; D gene: TRBD1; J gene: TRBJ2-4; V gene: TRBV12-3/TRBV12-4; CDR3 protein: CASSLGRQGVNIQYF
clone size: few; D gene: TRBD2; J gene: TRBJ2-5; V gene: TRBV20-1; CDR3 protein: CSAMRLAGPQETQYF
clone size: many; D gene: TRBD2; J gene: TRBJ2-3; V gene: TRBV5-6; CDR3 protein: CASSLLAGWRDTQYF
clone size: .; D gene: .; J gene: TRBJ2-1; V gene: TRBV30; CDR3 protein: CAWSVMAGSYNEQFF